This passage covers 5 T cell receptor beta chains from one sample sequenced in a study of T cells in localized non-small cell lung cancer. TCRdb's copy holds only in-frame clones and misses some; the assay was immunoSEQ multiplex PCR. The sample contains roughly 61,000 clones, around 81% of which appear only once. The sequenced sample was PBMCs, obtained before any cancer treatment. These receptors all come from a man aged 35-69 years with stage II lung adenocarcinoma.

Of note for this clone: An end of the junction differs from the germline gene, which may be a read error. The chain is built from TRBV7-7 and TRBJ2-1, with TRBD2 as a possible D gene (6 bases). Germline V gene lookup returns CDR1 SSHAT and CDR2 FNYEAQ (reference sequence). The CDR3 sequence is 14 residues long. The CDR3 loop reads CASSPGTAYNEQFF. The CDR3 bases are TGTGCTAGCAGCCCCGGGACTGCCTACAATGAGCAGTTCTTC.

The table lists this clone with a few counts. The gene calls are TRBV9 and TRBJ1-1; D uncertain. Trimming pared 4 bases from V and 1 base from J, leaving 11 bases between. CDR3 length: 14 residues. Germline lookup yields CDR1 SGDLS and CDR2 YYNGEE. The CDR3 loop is CASSPGVTNTEAFF. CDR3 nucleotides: TGTGCCAGCAGCCCCGGAGTAACGAACACTGAAGCTTTCTTT.

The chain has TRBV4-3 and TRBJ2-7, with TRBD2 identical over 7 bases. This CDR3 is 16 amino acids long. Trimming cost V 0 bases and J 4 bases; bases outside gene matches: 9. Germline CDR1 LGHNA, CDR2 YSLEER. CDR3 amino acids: CASSQDWGGGEYEQYF. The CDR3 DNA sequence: TGCGCCAGCAGCCAAGATTGGGGCGGGGGAGAGTACGAGCAGTACTTC.

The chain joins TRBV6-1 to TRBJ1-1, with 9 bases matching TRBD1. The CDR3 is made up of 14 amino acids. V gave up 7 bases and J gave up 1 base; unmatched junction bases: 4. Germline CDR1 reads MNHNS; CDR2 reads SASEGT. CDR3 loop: CASIYRGRNTEAFF. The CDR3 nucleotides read TGTGCCAGCATCTACAGGGGGCGGAACACTGAAGCTTTCTTT.

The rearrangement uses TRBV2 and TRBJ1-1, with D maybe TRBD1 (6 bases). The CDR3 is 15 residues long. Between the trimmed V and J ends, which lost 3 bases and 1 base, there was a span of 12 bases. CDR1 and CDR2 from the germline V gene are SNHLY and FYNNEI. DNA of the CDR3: TGTGCCAGCAGTGAGGGAATAGGGGGGAACACTGAAGCTTTCTTT. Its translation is CASSEGIGGNTEAFF.